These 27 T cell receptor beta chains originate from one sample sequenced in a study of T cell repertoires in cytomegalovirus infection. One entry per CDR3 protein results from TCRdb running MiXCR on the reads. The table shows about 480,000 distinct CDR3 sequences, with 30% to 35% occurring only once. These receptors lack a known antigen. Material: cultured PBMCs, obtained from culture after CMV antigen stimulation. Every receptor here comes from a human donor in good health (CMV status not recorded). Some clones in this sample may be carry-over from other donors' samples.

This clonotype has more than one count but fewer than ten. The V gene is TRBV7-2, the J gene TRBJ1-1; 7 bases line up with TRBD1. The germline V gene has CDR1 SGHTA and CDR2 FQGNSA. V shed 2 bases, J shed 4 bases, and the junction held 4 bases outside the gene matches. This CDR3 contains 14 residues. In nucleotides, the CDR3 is TGTGCCAGCAGCTTACTGGACAGGACCACTGAAGCTTTCTTT. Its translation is CASSLLDRTTEAFF. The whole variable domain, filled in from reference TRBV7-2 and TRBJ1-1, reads GAGVSQSPSNKVTEKGKDVELRCDPISGHTALYWYRQSLGQGLEFLIYFQGNSAPDKSGLPSDRFSAERTGGSVSTLTIQRTQQEDSAVYLCASSLLDRTTEAFFGQGTRLTVV.

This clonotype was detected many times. Here the CDR3 reads CASSLRDKGWFSTDTQYF. The CDR3 coding sequence is TGTGCCAGCAGCTTAAGGGACAAGGGTTGGTTTAGCACAGATACGCAGTATTTT. This chain uses TRBV7-2 with TRBJ2-3, with D tentatively TRBD1 (6 bases). Trimming took off 2 bases at V and 0 bases at J, with 18 bases between the two ends. The CDR3 has 18 amino acids. Germline V gives CDR1 SGHTA, CDR2 FQGNSA. Complete variable domain (other parts from reference TRBV7-2 and TRBJ2-3): GAGVSQSPSNKVTEKGKDVELRCDPISGHTALYWYRQSLGQGLEFLIYFQGNSAPDKSGLPSDRFSAERTGGSVSTLTIQRTQQEDSAVYLCASSLRDKGWFSTDTQYFGPGTRLTVL.

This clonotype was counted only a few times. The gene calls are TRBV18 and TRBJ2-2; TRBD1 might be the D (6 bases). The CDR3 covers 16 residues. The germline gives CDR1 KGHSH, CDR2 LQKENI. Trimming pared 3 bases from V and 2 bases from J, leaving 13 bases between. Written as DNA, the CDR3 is TGTGCCAGCTCACCCCCGACAGGAGGTAACACCGGGGAGCTGTTTTTT. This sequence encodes CASSPPTGGNTGELFF.

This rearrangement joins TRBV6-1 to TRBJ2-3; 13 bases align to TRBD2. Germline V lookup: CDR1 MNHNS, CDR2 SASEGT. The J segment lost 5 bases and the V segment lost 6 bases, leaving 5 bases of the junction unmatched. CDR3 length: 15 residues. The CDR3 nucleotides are TGTGCCAGCAGCGGACTAGCGGGAGCTGGAGATACGCAGTATTTT. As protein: CASSGLAGAGDTQYF.

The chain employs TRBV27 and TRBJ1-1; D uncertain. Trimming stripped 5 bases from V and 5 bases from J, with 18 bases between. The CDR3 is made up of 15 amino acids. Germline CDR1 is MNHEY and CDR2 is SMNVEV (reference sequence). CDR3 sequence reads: CASSPHPAGKTEAFF. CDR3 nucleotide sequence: TGTGCCAGCAGTCCACACCCGGCGGGGAAGACTGAAGCTTTCTTT.

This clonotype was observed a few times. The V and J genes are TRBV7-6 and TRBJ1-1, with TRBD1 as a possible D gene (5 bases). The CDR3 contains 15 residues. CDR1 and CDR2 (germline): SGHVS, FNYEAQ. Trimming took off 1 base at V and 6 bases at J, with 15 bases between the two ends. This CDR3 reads CASSLGPGPGAEAFF. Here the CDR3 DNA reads TGTGCCAGCAGCTTAGGTCCAGGGCCTGGCGCTGAAGCTTTCTTT.

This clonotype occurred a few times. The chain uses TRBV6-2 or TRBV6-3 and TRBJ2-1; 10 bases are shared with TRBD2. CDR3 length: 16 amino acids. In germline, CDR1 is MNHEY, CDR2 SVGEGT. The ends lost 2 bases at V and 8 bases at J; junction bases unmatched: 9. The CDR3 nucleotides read TGTGCCAGCAGTTACGGGGGTAGCGGGGGGCAGGATGAGCAGTTCTTC. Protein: CASSYGGSGGQDEQFF.

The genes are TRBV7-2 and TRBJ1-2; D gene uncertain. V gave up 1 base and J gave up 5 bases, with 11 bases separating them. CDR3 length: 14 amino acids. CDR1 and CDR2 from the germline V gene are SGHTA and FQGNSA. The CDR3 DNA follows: TGTGCCAGCAGCTTAGGTTCTTTTGGGTATGGCTACACCTTC. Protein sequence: CASSLGSFGYGYTF. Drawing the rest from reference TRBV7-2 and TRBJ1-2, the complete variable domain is GAGVSQSPSNKVTEKGKDVELRCDPISGHTALYWYRQSLGQGLEFLIYFQGNSAPDKSGLPSDRFSAERTGGSVSTLTIQRTQQEDSAVYLCASSLGSFGYGYTFGSGTRLTVV.

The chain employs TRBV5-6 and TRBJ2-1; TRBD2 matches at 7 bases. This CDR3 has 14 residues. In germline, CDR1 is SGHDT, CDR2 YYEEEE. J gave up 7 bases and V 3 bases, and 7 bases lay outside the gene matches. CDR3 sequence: CASSSGLDRNEQFF. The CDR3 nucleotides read TGTGCCAGCAGCTCAGGACTAGATCGGAATGAGCAGTTCTTC.

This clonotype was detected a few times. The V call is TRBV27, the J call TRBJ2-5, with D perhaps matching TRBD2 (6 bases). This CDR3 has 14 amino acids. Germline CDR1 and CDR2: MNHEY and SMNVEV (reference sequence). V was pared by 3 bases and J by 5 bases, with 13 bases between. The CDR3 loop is CASSLLGGEETQYF. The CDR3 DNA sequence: TGTGCCAGCAGTTTGCTTGGAGGGGAGGAGACCCAGTACTTC.

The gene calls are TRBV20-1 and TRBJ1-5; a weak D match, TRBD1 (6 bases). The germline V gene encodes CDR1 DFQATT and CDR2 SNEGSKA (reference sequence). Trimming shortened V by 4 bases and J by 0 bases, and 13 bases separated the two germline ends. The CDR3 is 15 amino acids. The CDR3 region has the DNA TGCAGTGCTAATAGGGGGATGGATAGCAATCAGCCCCAGCATTTT. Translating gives CSANRGMDSNQPQHF.

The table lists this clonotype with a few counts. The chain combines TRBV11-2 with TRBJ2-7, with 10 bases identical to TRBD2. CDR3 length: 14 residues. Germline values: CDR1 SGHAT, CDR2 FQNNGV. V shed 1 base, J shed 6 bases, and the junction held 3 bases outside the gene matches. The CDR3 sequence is CASSLAAGGGEQYV. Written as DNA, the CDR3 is TGTGCCAGCAGCTTAGCAGCGGGAGGGGGCGAGCAGTACGTC.

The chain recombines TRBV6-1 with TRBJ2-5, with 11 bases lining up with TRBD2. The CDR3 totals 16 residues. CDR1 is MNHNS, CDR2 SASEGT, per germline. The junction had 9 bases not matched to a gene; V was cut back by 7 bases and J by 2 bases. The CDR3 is CASNRFGTSGQETQYF. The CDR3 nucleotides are TGTGCCAGCAACCGATTCGGGACTAGCGGACAAGAGACCCAGTACTTC.

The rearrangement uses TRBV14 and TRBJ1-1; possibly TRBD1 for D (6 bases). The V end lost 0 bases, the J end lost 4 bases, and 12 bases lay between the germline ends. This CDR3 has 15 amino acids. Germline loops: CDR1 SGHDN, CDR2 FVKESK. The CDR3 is CASSQDVGATTEAFF. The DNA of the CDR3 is TGTGCCAGCAGCCAAGATGTGGGGGCTACCACTGAAGCTTTCTTT.

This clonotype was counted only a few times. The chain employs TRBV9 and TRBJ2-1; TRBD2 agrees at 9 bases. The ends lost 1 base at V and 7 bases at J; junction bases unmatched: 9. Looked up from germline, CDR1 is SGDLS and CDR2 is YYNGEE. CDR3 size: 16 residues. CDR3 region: CASSVFSGGTGNEQFF. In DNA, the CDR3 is TGTGCCAGCAGCGTATTTAGCGGGGGCACAGGGAATGAGCAGTTCTTC.

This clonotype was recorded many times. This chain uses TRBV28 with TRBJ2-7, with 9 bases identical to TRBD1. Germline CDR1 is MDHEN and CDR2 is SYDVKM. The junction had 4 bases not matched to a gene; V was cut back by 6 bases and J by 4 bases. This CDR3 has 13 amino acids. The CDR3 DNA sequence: TGTGCCAGCAGCCCCGGACAGGGGTACGAGCAGTACTTC. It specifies CASSPGQGYEQYF.

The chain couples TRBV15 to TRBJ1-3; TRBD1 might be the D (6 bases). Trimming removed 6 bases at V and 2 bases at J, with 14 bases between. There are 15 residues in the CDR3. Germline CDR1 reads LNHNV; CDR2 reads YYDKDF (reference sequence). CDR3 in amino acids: CATRDGGAPGNTIYF. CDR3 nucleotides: TGTGCCACCAGAGACGGGGGCGCCCCTGGAAACACCATATATTTT.

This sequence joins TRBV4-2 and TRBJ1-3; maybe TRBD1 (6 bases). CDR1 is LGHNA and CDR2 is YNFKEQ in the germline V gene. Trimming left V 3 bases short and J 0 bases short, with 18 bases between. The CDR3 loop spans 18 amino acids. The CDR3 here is CASSQVGWKTGSGNTIYF. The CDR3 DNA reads TGTGCCAGCAGCCAGGTTGGCTGGAAGACAGGCTCTGGAAACACCATATATTTT.

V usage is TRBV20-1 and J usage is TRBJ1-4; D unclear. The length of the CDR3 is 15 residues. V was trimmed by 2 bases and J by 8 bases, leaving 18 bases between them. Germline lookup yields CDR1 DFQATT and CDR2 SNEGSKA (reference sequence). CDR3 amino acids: CSARPGPPLGEKLFF. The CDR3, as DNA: TGCAGTGCTAGACCCGGTCCTCCTTTAGGGGAAAAACTGTTTTTT.

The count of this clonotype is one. In DNA, the CDR3 is TGTGCCACCAGTGGACGGCTAGCGGGAGCCGCAGATACGCAGTATTTT. Its translation: CATSGRLAGAADTQYF. V gene TRBV24-1 combines with J gene TRBJ2-3, with 10 bases aligning to TRBD2. Germline assignment: CDR1 KGHDR and CDR2 SFDVKD. V lost 5 bases to trimming and J lost 4 bases; unmatched junction nucleotides: 8. The CDR3 has 16 amino acids.

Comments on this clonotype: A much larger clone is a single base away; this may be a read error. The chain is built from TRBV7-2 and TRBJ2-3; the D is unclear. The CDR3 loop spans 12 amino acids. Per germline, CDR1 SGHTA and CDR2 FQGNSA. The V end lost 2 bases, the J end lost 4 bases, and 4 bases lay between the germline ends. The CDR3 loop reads CASSLKADTQYF. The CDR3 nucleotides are TGTGCCAGCAGCTTAAAGGCAGATACGCAGTATTTT. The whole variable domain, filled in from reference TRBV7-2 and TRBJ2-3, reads GAGVSQSPSNKVTEKGKDVELRCDPISGHTALYWYRQSLGQGLEFLIYFQGNSAPDKSGLPSDRFSAERTGGSVSTLTIQRTQQEDSAVYLCASSLKADTQYFGPGTRLTVL.

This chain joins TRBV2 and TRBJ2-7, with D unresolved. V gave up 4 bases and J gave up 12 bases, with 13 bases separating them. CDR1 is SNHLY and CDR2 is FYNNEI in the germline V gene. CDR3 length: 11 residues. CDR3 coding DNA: TGTGCCAGCAGTGCAATAGGAAGAACGTACTTC. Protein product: CASSAIGRTYF.

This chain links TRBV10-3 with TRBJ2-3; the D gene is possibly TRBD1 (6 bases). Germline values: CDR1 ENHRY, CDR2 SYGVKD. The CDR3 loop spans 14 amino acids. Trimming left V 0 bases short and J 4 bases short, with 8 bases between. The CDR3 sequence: CAISESGAADTQYF. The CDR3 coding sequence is TGTGCCATCAGTGAGTCGGGGGCGGCAGATACGCAGTATTTT.

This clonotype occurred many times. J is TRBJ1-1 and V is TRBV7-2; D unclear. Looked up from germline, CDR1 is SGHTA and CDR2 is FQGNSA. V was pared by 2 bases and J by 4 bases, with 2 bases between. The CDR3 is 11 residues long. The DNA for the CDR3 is TGTGCCAGCAGCTTACTCACTGAAGCTTTCTTT. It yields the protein CASSLLTEAFF.

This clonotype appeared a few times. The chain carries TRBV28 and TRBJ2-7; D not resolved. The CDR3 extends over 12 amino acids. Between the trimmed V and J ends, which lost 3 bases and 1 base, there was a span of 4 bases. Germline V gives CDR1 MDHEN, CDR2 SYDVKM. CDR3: CASSLKSYEQYF. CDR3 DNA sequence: TGTGCCAGCAGTTTGAAGTCCTACGAGCAGTACTTC.

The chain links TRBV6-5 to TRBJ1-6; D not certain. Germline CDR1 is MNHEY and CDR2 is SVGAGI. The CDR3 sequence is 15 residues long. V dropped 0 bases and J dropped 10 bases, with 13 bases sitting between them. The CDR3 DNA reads TGTGCCAGCAGTTACTCAAGGAGGGCTGAGTCACCCCTCCACTTT. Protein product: CASSYSRRAESPLHF.

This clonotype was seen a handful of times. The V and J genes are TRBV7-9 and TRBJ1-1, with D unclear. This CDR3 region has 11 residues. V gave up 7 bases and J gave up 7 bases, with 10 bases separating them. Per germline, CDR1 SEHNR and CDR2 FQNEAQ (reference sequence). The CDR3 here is CASTLRVEAFF. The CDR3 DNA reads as TGTGCCAGCACCCTCCGGGTTGAAGCTTTCTTT. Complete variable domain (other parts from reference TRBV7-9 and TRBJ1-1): DTGVSQNPRHKITKRGQNVTFRCDPISEHNRLYWYRQTLGQGPEFLTYFQNEAQLEKSRLLSDRFSAERPKGSFSTLEIQRTEQGDSAMYLCASTLRVEAFFGQGTRLTVV.